The 24 T cell receptor beta chains given below trace back to one sample, sequenced in a study of neurological immune-mediated disorders. TCRdb reprocessed the 5' RACE reads via MiXCR and lists one record per CDR3 protein. The sample has approximately 100,000 distinct CDR3 sequences, 3.5% to 4% seen once. Source material: PBMCs. The receptor set was obtained from a woman younger than 30 with multiple sclerosis.

The sample holds many counts of this clonotype. The chain links TRBV7-9 to TRBJ1-1; 9 nucleotides match TRBD1. The length of the CDR3 is 14 residues. Unmatched junction bases numbered 7, after V lost 5 bases and J lost 6 bases. CDR1 SEHNR and CDR2 FQNEAQ come from the germline V gene (reference sequence). CDR3 sequence: CASSPRDRVAEAFF. CDR3 DNA: TGTGCCAGCAGCCCCCGGGACAGGGTCGCTGAAGCTTTCTTT.

This clonotype showed up many times. The V gene is TRBV5-1, the J gene TRBJ2-3, with 7 positions matching TRBD2. CDR3 length: 15 amino acids. Unmatched junction bases numbered 3, after V lost 0 bases and J lost 2 bases. The germline gives CDR1 SGHRS, CDR2 YFSETQ. The CDR3 sequence: CASSLEGGITDTQYF. CDR3 bases: TGCGCCAGCAGCTTGGAGGGAGGGATCACAGATACGCAGTATTTT. Supplemented by reference TRBV5-1 and TRBJ2-3, the full variable domain reads KAGVTQTPRYLIKTRGQQVTLSCSPISGHRSVSWYQQTPGQGLQFLFEYFSETQRNKGNFPGRFSGRQFSNSRSEMNVSTLELGDSALYLCASSLEGGITDTQYFGPGTRLTVL.

This clonotype has a count of ten or more. J is TRBJ2-1 and V is TRBV20-1, with D perhaps TRBD1 (5 bases). V lost 2 bases and J lost 7, with 15 bases in between. CDR3 size: 14 residues. The germline V gene has CDR1 DFQATT and CDR2 SNEGSKA (reference sequence). The CDR3 DNA follows: TGCAGTGCTAGAACAGGCTACCGAGAAAATGAGCAGTTCTTC. It specifies CSARTGYRENEQFF.

This clonotype has at least ten counts. The chain combines TRBV18 with TRBJ2-6; unclear D gene. The V gene's germline CDR1 is KGHSH and CDR2 LQKENI. V was trimmed by 0 bases and J by 0 bases, leaving 6 bases between them. The CDR3 is 16 residues long. In DNA, the CDR3 is TGTGCCAGCTCACCACCGGGCTCCTCTGGGGCCAACGTCCTGACTTTC. This sequence encodes CASSPPGSSGANVLTF.

This clonotype was found many times. The V gene is TRBV13, the J gene TRBJ2-5, with 14 bases identical to TRBD2. The CDR3 extends over 18 amino acids. The J segment lost 0 bases and the V segment lost 5 bases, leaving 8 bases of the junction unmatched. The germline gives CDR1 PRHDT, CDR2 FYEKMQ (reference sequence). CDR3 nucleotide sequence: TGTGCCAGCAGCACCCGGACTAGCGGGAGGCGAAACCAAGAGACCCAGTACTTC. It encodes CASSTRTSGRRNQETQYF.

This clonotype was counted at least ten times. V gene TRBV20-1 combines with J gene TRBJ2-1, with D perhaps TRBD1 or TRBD2 (5 bases each). CDR3 length equals 15 residues. Deletions cut 3 bases from V and 0 bases from J, with 12 bases between. CDR1 is DFQATT and CDR2 is SNEGSKA in the germline V gene (reference sequence). The CDR3 region is CSARVPGLSYNEQFF. CDR3 in DNA: TGCAGTGCTAGGGTTCCGGGGCTCTCCTACAATGAGCAGTTCTTC.

This clonotype was seen repeatedly, ten times or more. V usage is TRBV5-1 and J usage is TRBJ2-3, with TRBD2 matching over 7 bases. Unmatched junction bases numbered 10, after V lost 0 bases and J lost 3 bases. The germline V gene encodes CDR1 SGHRS and CDR2 YFSETQ. The CDR3 consists of 17 residues. The DNA for the CDR3 is TGCGCCAGCAGCTTGGTTGTCGGCGGGAGAAGGACAGATACGCAGTATTTT. Translated: CASSLVVGGRRTDTQYF.

This clonotype was detected ten times or more. CDR3 DNA sequence: TGCGCCAGCAGGGGTGCGAACACCGGGGAGCTGTTTTTT. Translating it yields CASRGANTGELFF. The chain combines TRBV5-1 with TRBJ2-2; D unclear. Looked up from germline, CDR1 is SGHRS and CDR2 is YFSETQ. The CDR3 is made up of 13 amino acids. V lost 5 bases and J 0 bases, leaving 5 bases between the germline ends.

This clonotype was seen repeatedly, ten times or more. The gene calls are TRBV20-1 and TRBJ2-1, with D perhaps matching TRBD2 (6 bases). Germline assignment: CDR1 DFQATT and CDR2 SNEGSKA (reference sequence). V was trimmed by 6 bases and J by 1 base, leaving 16 bases between them. The length of the CDR3 is 15 residues. The CDR3, as DNA: TGCAGTGCATTTCAGGCGGGGCTTTCCTACAATGAGCAGTTCTTC. It yields the protein CSAFQAGLSYNEQFF.

In this sample, this clonotype turned up many times. The CDR3 reads CASSKTGGEADTQYF. The CDR3, as DNA: TGTGCCAGCAGCAAGACAGGGGGAGAGGCAGATACGCAGTATTTT. The chain has TRBV4-2 and TRBJ2-3; 9 bases are shared with TRBD1. V was clipped by 5 bases and J by 4 bases; unmatched bases: 7. Looked up from germline, CDR1 is LGHNA and CDR2 is YNFKEQ. This CDR3 spans 15 amino acids.

This clonotype was observed at least ten times. The chain joins TRBV20-1 to TRBJ1-6, with D uncertain. V dropped 1 base and J dropped 9 bases, with 16 bases sitting between them. Germline V lookup: CDR1 DFQATT, CDR2 SNEGSKA (reference sequence). The CDR3 extends over 15 amino acids. CDR3 in DNA: TGCAGTGCTAGAGTAGGAGCAGGCATCGGTTCACCCCTCCACTTT. Translation gives CSARVGAGIGSPLHF.

This CDR3 is CASRSLRDGYGYTF. CDR3 in DNA: TGCGCCAGCAGGTCCCTCCGGGACGGCTATGGCTACACCTTC. The V call is TRBV5-1, the J call TRBJ1-2; D may be TRBD1 (5 bases). The ends were cut back, 5 bases at V and 4 bases at J, with 15 bases in the middle. Germline V gene sequence: CDR1 SGHRS, CDR2 YFSETQ. The CDR3 covers 14 residues.

For this clonotype: A much larger clone is a single base away; this may be a read error. The rearrangement uses TRBV11-2 and TRBJ2-4; maybe TRBD1 (5 bases). CDR3 length equals 16 residues. Per the germline V gene, CDR1 is SGHAT and CDR2 is FQNNGV. Trimming left V 3 bases short and J 0 bases short, with 12 bases between. The CDR3 here is CASSLGQQIAKNIQYF. DNA for the CDR3: TGTGCCAGCAGCTTGGGGCAGCAAATAGCCAAAAACATTCAGTACTTC.

This clonotype has a count of ten or more. The chain recombines TRBV5-1 with TRBJ2-7; a possible D gene is TRBD2 (6 bases). Germline loops: CDR1 SGHRS, CDR2 YFSETQ. This CDR3 region has 14 residues. Trimming took off 4 bases at V and 2 bases at J, with 13 bases between the two ends. The CDR3 bases are TGCGCCAGCAGCGAGGGAGGATTTCCCTACGAGCAGTACTTC. Translated, it gives CASSEGGFPYEQYF. The whole variable domain, remainder taken from reference TRBV5-1 and TRBJ2-7, is KAGVTQTPRYLIKTRGQQVTLSCSPISGHRSVSWYQQTPGQGLQFLFEYFSETQRNKGNFPGRFSGRQFSNSRSEMNVSTLELGDSALYLCASSEGGFPYEQYFGPGTRLTVT.

This clonotype was seen repeatedly, ten times or more. The chain joins TRBV25-1 to TRBJ2-5; the match to TRBD1 covers 12 bases. The CDR3 has 18 amino acids. V gave up 3 bases and J gave up 5 bases; unmatched junction bases: 13. Germline-derived CDR1 and CDR2 are MGHDK and SYGVNS. The CDR3 DNA is TGTGCCAGCAGTGATAGGGTAGGGACTGGGACAGGGGGCGAGACCCAGTACTTC. Its translation: CASSDRVGTGTGGETQYF.

This clonotype came up many times. This chain joins TRBV9 and TRBJ1-2; no clear D. In germline, CDR1 is SGDLS, CDR2 YYNGEE. The CDR3 loop spans 13 amino acids. The V end was cut by 0 bases, the J end by 3 bases, with 6 bases between. CDR3 sequence: CASSVDGDYGYTF. CDR3 sequence (DNA): TGTGCCAGCAGCGTAGACGGAGACTATGGCTACACCTTC.

There are many counts of this clonotype. A junction boundary mismatches the germline segment, possibly from a read error. The chain employs TRBV3-1 and TRBJ2-1; no clear D. Germline loops: CDR1 LGHDT, CDR2 YNNKEL (reference sequence). The CDR3 has 12 amino acids. The CDR3 DNA is TGTGCCAGCAGTCAGCCCTACGATGAGCAGTTCTTC. It translates to CASSQPYDEQFF.

This clonotype was seen ten or more times. The chain combines TRBV5-1 with TRBJ2-2; 8 bases line up with TRBD2. Germline V gene sequence: CDR1 SGHRS, CDR2 YFSETQ. The CDR3 is 17 residues long. The ends lost 6 bases at V and 0 bases at J; junction bases unmatched: 10. CDR3 sequence reads: CASNVLSGGPNTGELFF. As DNA, the CDR3 is TGCGCCAGCAACGTCCTGAGCGGGGGTCCGAACACCGGGGAGCTGTTTTTT.

Remarks on this clonotype: Being one base from a much bigger clone, this may be a read error. J is TRBJ1-6 and V is TRBV12-3 or TRBV12-4; possibly TRBD1 for D (6 bases). V lost 10 bases to trimming and J lost 6 bases, with 16 bases between them. The CDR3 has 14 amino acids. The CDR3 region is CANRSWGLNSPLHF. In DNA, the CDR3 is TGTGCCAACAGGTCCTGGGGGCTTAATTCACCCCTCCACTTT.

The table lists this clonotype with many counts. The V call is TRBV27, the J call TRBJ1-1; tentative D call: TRBD1 (6 bases). The CDR3 is made up of 16 amino acids. From germline, CDR1 is MNHEY and CDR2 SMNVEV (reference sequence). Trimming pared 6 bases from V and 3 bases from J, leaving 20 bases between. CDR3 residues: CASSQTAGEEDTEAFF. DNA for the CDR3: TGTGCCAGCAGCCAGACCGCAGGGGAGGAGGACACTGAAGCTTTCTTT.

This clonotype has ten or more counts. Written as DNA, the CDR3 is TGTGCCACCAGCAGAGGGCAGATCAGCTCTGGAAACACCATATATTTT. This sequence encodes CATSRGQISSGNTIYF. The chain couples TRBV15 to TRBJ1-3; D ambiguous. The germline CDR1 and CDR2 sequences are LNHNV and YYDKDF (reference sequence). Between the trimmed V and J ends, which lost 1 base and 0 bases, there was a span of 10 bases. The CDR3 has 16 amino acids.

This clonotype was found many times. The rearrangement joins TRBV28 to TRBJ2-6, with D unresolved. Trimming cost V 3 bases and J 0 bases, with 12 bases left between them. CDR1 is MDHEN, CDR2 SYDVKM, per germline. The CDR3 runs to 17 residues. The DNA of the CDR3 is TGTGCCAGCAGTTTCCAGTATGTAAACTCTGGGGCCAACGTCCTGACTTTC. Its protein is CASSFQYVNSGANVLTF.

This clonotype was observed at least ten times. The J gene is TRBJ2-7, the V gene TRBV5-6; 14 bases line up with TRBD2. Germline CDR1 and CDR2: SGHDT and YYEEEE. This CDR3 is built from 17 residues. After removal of 3 bases from V and 4 bases from J, the junction contained 9 bases not matched to a gene. The CDR3 sequence: CASSSRGTSGRRYEQYF. The CDR3 DNA sequence: TGTGCCAGCAGCTCCCGTGGGACTAGCGGGAGACGGTACGAGCAGTACTTC.

This clonotype showed up many times. The V and J genes are TRBV5-1 and TRBJ2-7; D is ambiguous. The CDR3 has 14 residues. The V gene's germline CDR1 is SGHRS and CDR2 YFSETQ. V was clipped by 2 bases and J by 5 bases, with 14 bases between them. CDR3 residues: CASSFGGIGNEQYF. In DNA, the CDR3 is TGCGCCAGCAGCTTCGGTGGGATCGGAAACGAGCAGTACTTC.